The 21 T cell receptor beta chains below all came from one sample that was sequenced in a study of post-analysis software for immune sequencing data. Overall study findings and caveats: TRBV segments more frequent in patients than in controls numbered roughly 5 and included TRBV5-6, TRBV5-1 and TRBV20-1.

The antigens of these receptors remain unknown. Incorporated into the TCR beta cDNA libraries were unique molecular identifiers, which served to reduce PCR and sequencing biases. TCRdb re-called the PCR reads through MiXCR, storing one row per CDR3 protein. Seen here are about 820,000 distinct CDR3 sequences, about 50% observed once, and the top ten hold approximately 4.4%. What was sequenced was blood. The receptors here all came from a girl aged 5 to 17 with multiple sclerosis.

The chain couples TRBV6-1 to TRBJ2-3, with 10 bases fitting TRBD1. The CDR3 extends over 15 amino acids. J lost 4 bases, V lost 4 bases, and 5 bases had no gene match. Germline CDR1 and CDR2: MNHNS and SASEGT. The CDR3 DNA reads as TGTGCCAGCAGTGGAGACAGGGGGCTTGCAGATACGCAGTATTTT. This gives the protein CASSGDRGLADTQYF.

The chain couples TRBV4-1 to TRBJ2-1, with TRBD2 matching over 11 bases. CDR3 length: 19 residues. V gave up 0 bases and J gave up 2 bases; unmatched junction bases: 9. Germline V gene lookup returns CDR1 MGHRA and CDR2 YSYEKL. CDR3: CASSQEGSGGAIPYNEQFF. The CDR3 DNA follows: TGCGCCAGCAGCCAAGAAGGTAGCGGGGGGGCTATCCCCTACAATGAGCAGTTCTTC.

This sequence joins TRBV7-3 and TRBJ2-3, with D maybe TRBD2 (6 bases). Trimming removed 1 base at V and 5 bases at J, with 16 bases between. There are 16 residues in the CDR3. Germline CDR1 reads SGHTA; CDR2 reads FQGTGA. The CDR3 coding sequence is TGTGCCAGCAGCTTAAACGGTGGAACTAGCTTAGATACGCAGTATTTT. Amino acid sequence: CASSLNGGTSLDTQYF.

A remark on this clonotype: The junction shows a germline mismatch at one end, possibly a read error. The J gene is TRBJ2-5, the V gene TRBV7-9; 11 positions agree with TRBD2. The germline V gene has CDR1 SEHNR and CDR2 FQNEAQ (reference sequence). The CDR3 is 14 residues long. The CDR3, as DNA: TGTGCCAGCAGCTCACTAGCGGGAGACGAGACCCATTACTTC. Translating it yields CASSSLAGDETHYF.

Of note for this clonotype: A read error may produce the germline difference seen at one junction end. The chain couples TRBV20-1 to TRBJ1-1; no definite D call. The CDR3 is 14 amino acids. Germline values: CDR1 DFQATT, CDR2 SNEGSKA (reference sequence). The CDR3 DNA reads TGTAGTGCTAGAGATGAGCTACAGAGCACTGAAGCTTTCTTT. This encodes CSARDELQSTEAFF.

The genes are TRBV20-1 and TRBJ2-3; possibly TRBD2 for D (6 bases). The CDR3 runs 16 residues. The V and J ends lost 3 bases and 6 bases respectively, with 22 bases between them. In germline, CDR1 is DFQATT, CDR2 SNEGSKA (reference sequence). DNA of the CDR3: TGCAGTGCTAGGGCCGGAGCCAAGGGACTTATGGATACGCAGTATTTT. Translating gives CSARAGAKGLMDTQYF.

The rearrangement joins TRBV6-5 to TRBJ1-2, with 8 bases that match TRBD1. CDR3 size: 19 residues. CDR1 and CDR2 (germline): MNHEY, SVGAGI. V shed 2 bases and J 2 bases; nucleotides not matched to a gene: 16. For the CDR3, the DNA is TGTGCCAGCAGTTACAGTGAGACAGGGGTCGTCACCACGAACTATGGCTACACCTTC. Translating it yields CASSYSETGVVTTNYGYTF.

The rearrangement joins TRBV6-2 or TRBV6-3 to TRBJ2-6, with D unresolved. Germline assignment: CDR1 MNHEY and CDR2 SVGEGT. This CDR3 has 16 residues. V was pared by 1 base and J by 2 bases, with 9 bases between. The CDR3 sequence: CASSYYGLPGANVLTF. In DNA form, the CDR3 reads TGTGCCAGCAGTTACTACGGCCTCCCTGGGGCCAACGTCCTGACTTTC.

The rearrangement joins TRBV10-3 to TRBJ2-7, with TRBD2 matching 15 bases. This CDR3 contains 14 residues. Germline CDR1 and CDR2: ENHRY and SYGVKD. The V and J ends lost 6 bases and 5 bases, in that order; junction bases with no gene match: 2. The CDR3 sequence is CAIRGLAGGNEQYF. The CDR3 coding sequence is TGTGCCATCAGGGGACTAGCGGGAGGTAACGAGCAGTACTTC.

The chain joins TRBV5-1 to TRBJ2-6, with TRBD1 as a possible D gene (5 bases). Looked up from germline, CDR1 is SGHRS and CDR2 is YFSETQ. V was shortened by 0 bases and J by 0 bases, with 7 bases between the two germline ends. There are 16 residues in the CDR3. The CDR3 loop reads CASSLDRISGANVLTF. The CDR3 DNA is TGCGCCAGCAGCTTGGACAGGATCTCTGGGGCCAACGTCCTGACTTTC.

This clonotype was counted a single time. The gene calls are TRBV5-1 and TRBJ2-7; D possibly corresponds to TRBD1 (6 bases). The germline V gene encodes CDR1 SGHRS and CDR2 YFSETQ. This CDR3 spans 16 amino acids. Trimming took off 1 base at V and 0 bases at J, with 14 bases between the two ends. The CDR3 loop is CASSLKEQGGSYEQYF. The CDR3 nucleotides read TGCGCCAGCAGCTTGAAGGAACAGGGCGGCTCCTACGAGCAGTACTTC.

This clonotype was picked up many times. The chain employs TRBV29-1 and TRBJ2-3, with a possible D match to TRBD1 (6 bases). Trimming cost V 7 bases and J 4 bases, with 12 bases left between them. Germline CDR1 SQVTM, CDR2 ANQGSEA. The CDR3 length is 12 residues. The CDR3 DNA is TGCAGCGCGAATCCAGGGGCAGATACGCAGTATTTT. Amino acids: CSANPGADTQYF.

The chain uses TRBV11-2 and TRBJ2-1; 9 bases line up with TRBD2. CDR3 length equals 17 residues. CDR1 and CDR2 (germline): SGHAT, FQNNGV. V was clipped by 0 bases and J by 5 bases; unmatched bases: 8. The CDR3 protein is CASSLDRWRGGHNEQFF. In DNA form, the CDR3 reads TGTGCCAGCAGCTTAGATCGATGGCGGGGGGGCCACAATGAGCAGTTCTTC.

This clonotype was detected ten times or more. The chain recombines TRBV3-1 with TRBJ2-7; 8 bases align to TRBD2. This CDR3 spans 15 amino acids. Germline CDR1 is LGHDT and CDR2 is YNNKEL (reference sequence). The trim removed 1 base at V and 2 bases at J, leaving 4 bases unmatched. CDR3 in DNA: TGTGCCAGCAGCCAAGGGCTAGCGGGCCCCTACGAGCAGTACTTC. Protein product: CASSQGLAGPYEQYF.

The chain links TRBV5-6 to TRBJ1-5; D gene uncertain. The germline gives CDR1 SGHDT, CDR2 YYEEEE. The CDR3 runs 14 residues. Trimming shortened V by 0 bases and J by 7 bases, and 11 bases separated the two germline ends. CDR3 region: CASSLGSVGQPQHF. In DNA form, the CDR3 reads TGTGCCAGCAGCTTGGGCTCGGTAGGGCAGCCCCAGCATTTT.

The DNA for the CDR3 is TGCAGCGTCCTTGCGGGGGGCCTGGAGCAGTACTTC. Its translation is CSVLAGGLEQYF. The gene calls are TRBV29-1 and TRBJ2-7; TRBD2 agrees at 8 bases. Germline V gene sequence: CDR1 SQVTM, CDR2 ANQGSEA. V was pared by 6 bases and J by 7 bases, with 8 bases of the junction left unmatched. This CDR3 region has 12 residues.

DNA for the CDR3: TGTGCCAGCACCCACAGTAGCGGTGGTTCCTACGAGCAGTACTTC. This translates into CASTHSSGGSYEQYF. This rearrangement joins TRBV12-3 or TRBV12-4 to TRBJ2-7; maybe TRBD2 (6 bases). The V gene lost 7 bases and the J gene lost 1 base, with 17 bases spanning the gap. The length of the CDR3 is 15 residues.

The CDR3 loop is CSANEPIQGSRGYTF. CDR3 sequence (DNA): TGCAGTGCTAACGAACCTATTCAGGGTTCGCGAGGCTACACCTTC. The genes are TRBV20-1 and TRBJ1-2; possibly TRBD1 for D (5 bases). The CDR3 has 15 amino acids. V gave up 4 bases and J gave up 8 bases, with 23 bases separating them. The germline V gene encodes CDR1 DFQATT and CDR2 SNEGSKA (reference sequence).

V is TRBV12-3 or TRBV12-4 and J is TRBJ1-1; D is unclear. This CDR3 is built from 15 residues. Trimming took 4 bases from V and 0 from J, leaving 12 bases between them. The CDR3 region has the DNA TGTGCCAGCAGTTCTCGCAGACTGATGAACACTGAAGCTTTCTTT. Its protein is CASSSRRLMNTEAFF.

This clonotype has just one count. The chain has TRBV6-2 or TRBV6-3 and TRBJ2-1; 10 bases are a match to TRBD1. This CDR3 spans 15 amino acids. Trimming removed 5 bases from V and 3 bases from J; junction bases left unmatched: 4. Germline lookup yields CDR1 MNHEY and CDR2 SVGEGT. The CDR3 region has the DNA TGTGCCAGCAGTAACCGGGACAGGGGCTACAATGAGCAGTTCTTC. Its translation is CASSNRDRGYNEQFF.

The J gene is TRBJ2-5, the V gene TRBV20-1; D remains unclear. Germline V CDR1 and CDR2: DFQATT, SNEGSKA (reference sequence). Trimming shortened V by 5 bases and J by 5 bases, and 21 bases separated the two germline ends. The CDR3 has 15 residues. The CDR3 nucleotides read TGCAGTGCTGGAAGCGCCGGAATTCAAGGGGAGACCCAGTACTTC. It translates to CSAGSAGIQGETQYF.